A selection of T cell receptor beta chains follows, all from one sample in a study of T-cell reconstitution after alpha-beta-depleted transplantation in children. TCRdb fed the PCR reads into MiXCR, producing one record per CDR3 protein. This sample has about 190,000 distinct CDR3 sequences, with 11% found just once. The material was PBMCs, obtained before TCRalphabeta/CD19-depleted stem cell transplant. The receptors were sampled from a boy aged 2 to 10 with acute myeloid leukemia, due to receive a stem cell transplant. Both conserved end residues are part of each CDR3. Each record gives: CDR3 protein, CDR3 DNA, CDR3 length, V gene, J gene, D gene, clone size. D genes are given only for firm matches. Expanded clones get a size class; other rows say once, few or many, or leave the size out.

CASRALTGTEAFF	TGTGCCAGCAGGGCACTGACGGGCACTGAAGCTTTCTTT	13	TRBV6-6	TRBJ1-1	-	few
CASSADRVAYNEQFF	TGTGCCAGCAGTGCGGACAGGGTGGCGTACAATGAGCAGTTCTTC	15	TRBV6-1	TRBJ2-1	TRBD1	many
CSARATVRHTDTQYF	TGCAGTGCTAGAGCCACGGTGCGGCACACAGATACGCAGTATTTT	15	TRBV20-1	TRBJ2-3	-	many
CSVDTDGSYEQYF	TGCAGCGTTGACACGGACGGCTCCTACGAGCAGTACTTC	13	TRBV29-1	TRBJ2-7	-	many
CAISGGRRESPYEQYF	TGTGCCATCAGTGGGGGGCGGCGGGAGTCCCCCTACGAGCAGTACTTC	16	TRBV10-3	TRBJ2-7	-	many
CAISRGPNYGYTF	TGTGCCATCTCCCGGGGGCCCAACTATGGCTACACCTTC	13	TRBV11-2	TRBJ1-2	-	many
CSARRAGGGSYNEQFF	TGCAGTGCTAGGAGGGCGGGGGGCGGTTCCTACAATGAGCAGTTCTTC	16	TRBV20-1	TRBJ2-1	TRBD2	many
CASSSSTDRDHYEQYF	TGTGCCAGCAGCTCGTCGACCGACAGGGACCACTACGAGCAGTACTTC	16	TRBV7-6	TRBJ2-7	TRBD1	-
CASSRIGGNYGYTF	TGCGCCAGCAGTCGCATCGGCGGCAACTATGGCTACACCTTC	14	TRBV4-1	TRBJ1-2	-	many
CASSPESENTEAFF	TGTGCCAGCAGCCCCGAATCGGAGAACACTGAAGCTTTCTTT	14	TRBV6-4	TRBJ1-1	-	many
CASSVGSRDTQYF	TGTGCCAGCAGCGTGGGGAGCAGAGATACGCAGTATTTT	13	TRBV9	TRBJ2-3	-	many
CASSLLAGQETQYF	TGCGCCAGCAGCTTACTAGCGGGCCAAGAGACCCAGTACTTC	14	TRBV5-1	TRBJ2-5	TRBD2	many
CASSKTLGRSNTEAFF	TGTGCCAGCAGTAAGACACTTGGGCGATCGAACACTGAAGCTTTCTTT	16	TRBV28	TRBJ1-1	-	many
CASSLLAGDTQYF	TGTGCCAGCAGCTTACTAGCGGGAGATACGCAGTATTTT	13	TRBV13	TRBJ2-3	TRBD2	many
CASSYSRGVEDTQYF	TGTGCCAGCAGTTACTCCCGGGGGGTAGAAGATACGCAGTATTTT	15	TRBV6-5	TRBJ2-3	TRBD2	many
CASSQGVVREQDWSSYEQYF	TGTGCCAGCAGCCAAGGGGTTGTACGGGAGCAAGATTGGAGCTCCTACGAGCAGTACTTC	20	TRBV4-2	TRBJ2-7	-	-
CASSLDGHNEQFF	TGTGCCAGCAGCTTAGATGGCCACAATGAGCAGTTCTTC	13	TRBV7-3	TRBJ2-1	-	many
CSATGLESSNQPQHF	TGCAGTGCTACCGGTTTAGAGAGTAGCAATCAGCCCCAGCATTTT	15	TRBV20-1	TRBJ1-5	-	many
CASSPERGSYNEQFF	TGTGCCAGCAGCCCAGAGCGGGGCTCCTACAATGAGCAGTTCTTC	15	TRBV7-9	TRBJ2-1	TRBD2	few
CSARDPSATDTQYF	TGCAGTGCTAGAGATCCTTCAGCCACAGATACGCAGTATTTT	14	TRBV20-1	TRBJ2-3	-	many
CASSLTGTRGEKLFF	TGCGCCAGCAGCTTGACTGGGACCCGTGGTGAAAAACTGTTTTTT	15	TRBV5-1	TRBJ1-4	-	many
CASSKGGLMNTEAFF	TGCGCCAGCAGCAAGGGGGGGTTGATGAACACTGAAGCTTTCTTT	15	TRBV5-1	TRBJ1-1	-	many
CASSQQLNTEAFF	TGTGCCAGCTCGCAACAACTGAACACTGAAGCTTTCTTT	13	TRBV18	TRBJ1-1	-	many